This T cell receptor (beta chain) was found in a study of HIV-infected children after antiretroviral therapy interruption (dated by TCRdb to the late 2010s). General notes on the study: The study included eight children, four on planned treatment interruption and four on continuous treatment, and all eight had a CD4+ count above 500 and a viral load below 50 copies/ml. For the interruption arm, samples were taken at week 0, at week 12, at the end of interruption (week 24 or 48), and roughly 3 years after the study ended. TCR repertoires were compared between children on planned treatment interruption and children on continuous antiretroviral treatment, alongside thymic output measurements. Recorded exposure to EBV and CMV was present in most of the participating children. The interruption group had a median age of about 9 years, and the continuous treatment group had a median age of approximately 8 years. Continuous-treatment samples were analyzed from corresponding weeks 0, 48 and 150.

Per the publication, the treatment or condition label means: PENTA 11 planned treatment interruption arm or continuous ART arm. Participants were children from the United Kingdom aged 2 to 15 years who had received at least three-drug ART for at least 24 weeks. Cryopreserved PBMCs containing at least 5 million viable cells were required, and four candidate patients were excluded because of low viable PBMC yield. Using a FACSAria III cell sorter, naive CD4+ CD45RA+ CD45RO- T cells were FACS-sorted out of thawed PBMCs. After sorting, cells were fixed, and RNA was extracted with the RNeasy FFPE kit and then with the RNeasy Micro kit. What the research found in general, with its limitations: Minor non-naive CD45RA+ populations, such as EMRA or stem memory cells, might be present among the sorted CD45RA+ naive cells. An increase in the naive CD4+ Gini coefficient was observed by the end of treatment interruption, suggesting clonal expansion, and a return to baseline was observed by 3 years. In naive CD4+ repertoires of PTI patients, CDR3 sharing between time points fell after interruption began; many sequences were shared between end of interruption and 3 years later. The low number of patients is regarded as a limitation, and the data should be interpreted with caution.

This clonotype came up a few times. Its antigen is not yet known. Base qualities were left out, and no much larger clone turns up one base away. The library was made by 3' RACE. TCR libraries were constructed from RNA with a 3' RACE protocol that used unique molecular identifiers to correct for PCR amplification bias. Amplicon libraries were pooled in groups of up to roughly 12 and sequenced on an Illumina MiSeq using v2 2x250 paired-end chemistry. For the original study's pipeline: Reads were processed with Decombinator for assignment of V and J genes and CDR3, and barcode-based correction of errors and PCR bias was applied. Repertoires were subsampled to equal depth before Gini coefficient calculation using the R ineq package. Three approaches were used to assess CDR3 similarity: GLIPH, Hamming distance and a shared triplet metric. TCRdb reprocessed the public reads (quality trimming at Q25 with fastp, clone calling with MiXCR) and kept in-frame beta chains. Entries that share a CDR3 protein sequence are merged under the most common genes and DNA. TCRdb's processing, not the authors', yielded these V and J calls. The sample has approximately 89,000 distinct CDR3 sequences on record, about 7.2% of them singletons. The ten largest clonotypes hold about 1.1% of the sample.

V ends up 6 bases short and J 5 bases short, with an unmatched junction base count of 4. The CDR3 covers 14 residues, taking in both the cysteine and the phenylalanine. Only the CDR3 part of the read is kept: 42 bases, read in frame from the first base. CDR1 is given as ENHRY and CDR2 as SYGVKD, both from the germline V gene. The receptor was derived from a pool of human donors with HIV. Sample: CD45RA+ CD4+ T cells from PBMCs, pooled from several time points, taken from a donor given antiretroviral therapy, either interrupted or continuous. This specimen's cell subset or site label, per the study, means: naive CD4+ CD45RA+ CD45RO- T cells. The rearranged segments are TRBV10-3 and TRBJ2-5; TRBD2 fits 12 bases in the junction. The CDR3 loop reads CAISPGLAGETQYF. In nucleotide form, the sequence is TGTGCCATCAGCCCGGGACTAGCGGGTGAGACCCAGTACTTC.